The 32 T cell receptor beta chains reported below all come from one sample, sequenced in a study of cytomegalovirus exposure and HLA in healthy donors. PCR involved 60 Vbeta and 13 Jbeta primers. Clones were read by immunoSEQ multiplex PCR, and TCRdb kept only the in-frame ones, dropping some. The table lists tens of thousands of clones, more than 70% of them singletons. Sequencing was done on a sample of PBMCs. These receptors originate from a middle-aged woman in good health and CMV-seropositive.

This clone was found once. The chain combines TRBV20-1 with TRBJ2-1; D not certain. This CDR3 has 11 amino acids. Per the germline V gene, CDR1 is DFQATT and CDR2 is SNEGSKA (reference sequence). The V end lost 5 bases, the J end lost 8 bases, and 10 bases lay between the germline ends. Here the CDR3 DNA reads TGCAGTGCTCCCTTTTTTTATGAGCAGTTCTTC. Amino acids: CSAPFFYEQFF.

CDR3 in amino acids: CASSGVAGAVNTQYF. CDR3 nucleotides: TGCGCCAGCAGCGGGGTAGCGGGGGCTGTAAATACGCAGTATTTT. The V gene is TRBV4-1, the J gene TRBJ2-3; 9 bases align to TRBD2. V was clipped by 5 bases and J by 7 bases; unmatched bases: 10. This CDR3 is 15 amino acids long. CDR1 and CDR2 (germline): MGHRA, YSYEKL.

Comments on this clone: One junction end disagrees with the germline gene, perhaps due to a read error. The chain is built from TRBV29-1 and TRBJ1-2, with TRBD1 as a possible D gene (6 bases). The germline V gene encodes CDR1 SQVTM and CDR2 ANQGSEA. The CDR3 spans 13 residues. This chain's CDR3 is CSAANPQGYGYSF. DNA for the CDR3: TGCAGCGCCGCTAACCCACAGGGCTATGGCTACTCCTTC.

On this clone: Other DNA sequences in this specimen translate into the identical CDR3. The chain links TRBV5-6 to TRBJ2-3; D is possibly TRBD2 (7 bases). V shed 4 bases and J shed 0 bases, with 9 bases lying between them. This CDR3 has 14 amino acids. Per germline, CDR1 SGHDT and CDR2 YYEEEE. The CDR3 bases are TGTGCCAGCAGCCGGGGGGCTAGCACAGATACGCAGTATTTT. Translated: CASSRGASTDTQYF.

This clone has a handful of counts. V gene TRBV6-5 combines with J gene TRBJ1-2, with D perhaps matching TRBD1 (5 bases). Germline-derived CDR1 and CDR2 are MNHEY and SVGAGI. The CDR3 is made up of 15 amino acids. Trimming pared 6 bases from V and 8 bases from J, leaving 22 bases between. The CDR3 bases are TGTGCCAGCAGCCGGTCTCTTCAGGGAAATGACGGCTACACCTTC. Translation gives CASSRSLQGNDGYTF.

This clone is a singleton in its sample. The chain joins TRBV19 to TRBJ2-7; 7 nucleotides align to TRBD1. V dropped 0 bases and J dropped 6; count of bases not matched to a gene: 5. The CDR3 runs 14 residues. Germline loops: CDR1 LNHDA, CDR2 SQIVND (reference sequence). The CDR3 DNA is TGTGCCAGTAGTATAGATCGGACAGGACGCGAGCAGTACTTC. Translating it yields CASSIDRTGREQYF.

V gene TRBV11-2 combines with J gene TRBJ1-5, with no clear D. This CDR3 region has 13 residues. V was cut by 4 bases and J by 0 bases, with 4 bases left in between. CDR1 is SGHAT and CDR2 is FQNNGV in the germline V gene. DNA for the CDR3: TGTGCCAGCAGCTCCAATAGCAATCAGCCCCAGCATTTT. It is translated as CASSSNSNQPQHF.

V gene TRBV9 combines with J gene TRBJ1-1; D remains unclear. From germline, CDR1 is SGDLS and CDR2 YYNGEE. Trimming removed 0 bases from V and 4 bases from J, with 10 bases in between. The CDR3 length is 14 residues. The CDR3 DNA is TGTGCCAGCAGCGTAGCGGGGTGGGCCACTGAAGCTTTCTTT. It specifies CASSVAGWATEAFF.

This clone has only a few counts. The V and J genes are TRBV2 and TRBJ2-5; the D gene is possibly TRBD1 (5 bases). Trimming took 5 bases from V and 1 from J, leaving 11 bases between them. Germline CDR1 SNHLY, CDR2 FYNNEI. The CDR3 consists of 14 residues. The CDR3 protein is CASSLTASQETQYF. CDR3 bases: TGTGCCAGCAGTTTGACAGCCTCCCAAGAGACCCAGTACTTC.

This clone showed up just once. The chain carries TRBV7-3 and TRBJ2-1; TRBD1 matches at 7 bases. Germline V gives CDR1 SGHTA, CDR2 FQGTGA. The CDR3 is 15 amino acids. V lost 5 bases, J lost 8 bases, and 12 bases stayed unmatched. The CDR3, as DNA: TGTGCCAGCAGCCTCGAGGTAGGGGGCTTGGATGAGCAGTTCTTC. The encoded protein is CASSLEVGGLDEQFF.

This clone was observed a few times. V gene TRBV10-3 combines with J gene TRBJ2-6; 7 bases map to TRBD2. The CDR3 contains 16 residues. CDR1 and CDR2 (germline): ENHRY, SYGVKD. V was clipped by 0 bases and J by 2 bases; unmatched bases: 1. CDR3 protein: CAISESRGAGANVLTF. The CDR3 nucleotides are TGTGCCATCAGTGAGTCACGGGGGGCTGGGGCCAACGTCCTGACTTTC.

This chain links TRBV7-9 with TRBJ2-3; 9 nucleotides match TRBD1. The CDR3 extends over 17 amino acids. The V segment lost 5 bases and the J segment 3 bases; nucleotides outside the gene matches: 12. Germline V gene data show CDR1 as SEHNR and CDR2 as FQNEAQ (reference sequence). The CDR3 DNA sequence: TGTGCCAGCAGCACCCTACCGGGACAGGGAACAACAGATACGCAGTATTTT. It encodes CASSTLPGQGTTDTQYF.

CDR3 in DNA: TGTGCCATCAGTGAAGTCGGGGGTTGGGGCAATCAGCCCCAGCATTTT. Translated: CAISEVGGWGNQPQHF. The rearrangement links TRBV10-3 to TRBJ1-5; D is possibly TRBD1 (5 bases). V gave up 3 bases and J gave up 2 bases, with 14 bases separating them. Germline assignment: CDR1 ENHRY and CDR2 SYGVKD. The CDR3 spans 16 residues.

The chain joins TRBV6-1 to TRBJ1-1, with a tentative D call TRBD1 (6 bases). Between the trimmed V and J ends, which lost 4 bases and 6 bases, there was a span of 6 bases. Germline values: CDR1 MNHNS, CDR2 SASEGT. The CDR3 spans 11 residues. In DNA form, the CDR3 reads TGTGCCAGCAGTGGACAGGCTGAAGCTTTCTTT. Translating gives CASSGQAEAFF.

This clone has more than one count but fewer than ten. The V gene is TRBV7-6, the J gene TRBJ1-1; 10 bases line up with TRBD1. V gave up 0 bases and J gave up 1 base; unmatched junction bases: 5. The CDR3 has 17 residues. The germline V gene encodes CDR1 SGHVS and CDR2 FNYEAQ. CDR3 in amino acids: CASSLAGQGVRNTEAFF. CDR3 DNA: TGTGCCAGCAGCTTAGCCGGACAGGGGGTTCGGAACACTGAAGCTTTCTTT.

V and J are TRBV11-3 and TRBJ1-1; a possible D gene is TRBD1 (6 bases). V was cut by 7 bases and J by 9 bases, with 18 bases left in between. The CDR3 consists of 13 residues. CDR1 and CDR2 (germline): SGHNT, YENEEA. The CDR3 spells CASTSGQGIQAFF. The DNA for the CDR3 is TGTGCCAGCACCTCGGGGCAGGGGATCCAAGCTTTCTTT.

This sequence joins TRBV19 and TRBJ1-5; a weak D match, TRBD1 (5 bases). This CDR3 has 14 amino acids. Trimming took 7 bases from V and 4 from J, leaving 14 bases between them. Germline CDR1 is LNHDA and CDR2 is SQIVND (reference sequence). The CDR3 DNA reads as TGTGCCAGTAACTTGGGCAGGGCAAATCAGCCCCAGCATTTT. Protein sequence: CASNLGRANQPQHF.

This clone has only a few counts. The chain recombines TRBV30 with TRBJ2-7; 10 nucleotides align to TRBD1. The germline V gene has CDR1 GTSNPN and CDR2 SVGIG (reference sequence). This CDR3 has 15 residues. The junction had 7 bases not matched to a gene; V was cut back by 2 bases and J by 3 bases. For the CDR3, the DNA is TGTGCCTGGAGTCCGGGACAGGGGATAGTCTACGAGCAGTACTTC. Its protein is CAWSPGQGIVYEQYF. Supplemented by reference TRBV30 and TRBJ2-7, the full variable domain reads SQTIHQWPATLVQPVGSPLSLECTVEGTSNPNLYWYRQAAGRGLQLLFYSVGIGQISSEVPQNLSASRPQDRQFILSSKKLLLSDSGFYLCAWSPGQGIVYEQYFGPGTRLTVT.

This clone has a handful of counts. The chain has TRBV6-5 and TRBJ2-3, with D possibly matching TRBD2 (5 bases). The CDR3 sequence is 13 residues long. Trimming took 6 bases from V and 0 from J, leaving 7 bases between them. Germline assignment: CDR1 MNHEY and CDR2 SVGAGI. CDR3 sequence reads: CASRSGSTDTQYF. CDR3 in DNA: TGTGCCAGCAGGAGCGGTAGCACAGATACGCAGTATTTT.

This clone was picked up a small number of times. J is TRBJ1-3 and V is TRBV2; the D is unclear. The germline V and J ends were trimmed by 6 bases and 8 bases, with 14 bases remaining between them. Germline CDR1 is SNHLY and CDR2 is FYNNEI. This CDR3 contains 13 residues. This CDR3 is CASRARLEDTIYF. Here the CDR3 DNA reads TGTGCCAGCAGAGCGCGACTGGAGGACACCATATATTTT.

The chain employs TRBV11-3 and TRBJ1-5; TRBD1 is a possible D gene (6 bases). The germline V gene has CDR1 SGHNT and CDR2 YENEEA. V lost 2 bases and J 5 bases, leaving 7 bases between the germline ends. The CDR3 runs 13 residues. This CDR3 is CASSLSGDQPQHF. DNA of the CDR3: TGTGCCAGCAGCTTATCAGGGGATCAGCCCCAGCATTTT.

V and J are TRBV19 and TRBJ1-4, with TRBD1 matching over 10 bases. The CDR3 length is 16 residues. The germline CDR1 and CDR2 sequences are LNHDA and SQIVND (reference sequence). The trim removed 6 bases at V and 8 bases at J, leaving 12 bases unmatched. The CDR3 is CASRFRGTGVGEKLFF. Here the CDR3 DNA reads TGTGCCAGTAGGTTCAGGGGGACAGGGGTCGGAGAAAAACTGTTTTTT.

The chain combines TRBV21-1 with TRBJ2-1; TRBD1, the table's D call, lacks a check against the DNA. TRBV21-1 is classified as a pseudogene. CDR3 size: 12 residues. Here the CDR3 reads CASSNPTGGKFF. Written as DNA, the CDR3 is TGTGCCAGCAGCAATCCAACAGGGGGTAAGTTCTTC.

This clone has just a few counts. The V gene is TRBV5-6, the J gene TRBJ1-5; D ambiguous. Germline values: CDR1 SGHDT, CDR2 YYEEEE. V was cut by 1 base and J by 7 bases, with 21 bases left in between. The CDR3 runs 17 residues. The CDR3 bases are TGTGCCAGCAGCTTGTACACCGGTTTGACTCTCAACCAGCCCCAGCATTTT. It codes for CASSLYTGLTLNQPQHF.

The V gene is TRBV2, the J gene TRBJ1-6; TRBD1 matches 9 bases. The CDR3 runs 13 residues. Germline-derived CDR1 and CDR2 are SNHLY and FYNNEI. The V segment lost 5 bases and the J segment 8 bases; nucleotides outside the gene matches: 1. CDR3 amino acids: CASSRDRDSPLHF. The CDR3 bases are TGTGCCAGCAGTAGGGACAGGGATTCACCCCTCCACTTT.

This clone was found a few times. CDR3 bases: TGTGCCAGTCCGGGACAGTCCTACGAGCAGTACTTC. It translates to CASPGQSYEQYF. This rearrangement joins TRBV11-3 to TRBJ2-7; 7 nucleotides align to TRBD1. Trimming at V came to 9 bases and at J to 1 base, leaving 3 bases not matched to a gene. CDR3 length equals 12 residues. The V gene's germline CDR1 is SGHNT and CDR2 YENEEA.

The rearrangement links TRBV30 to TRBJ1-3; no definite D call. V dropped 6 bases and J dropped 6 bases, with 12 bases sitting between them. The germline gives CDR1 GTSNPN, CDR2 SVGIG (reference sequence). The CDR3 has 12 amino acids. CDR3 in amino acids: CACILRQNTIYF. DNA for the CDR3: TGTGCCTGCATCCTGAGGCAAAACACCATATATTTT.

V is TRBV10-3 and J is TRBJ2-2, with TRBD1 matching 7 bases. The CDR3 covers 14 residues. The germline V gene encodes CDR1 ENHRY and CDR2 SYGVKD. J lost 6 bases, V lost 7 bases, and 8 bases had no gene match. The CDR3 reads CAIMNRGLAGELFF. The CDR3 DNA reads as TGTGCCATCATGAACAGGGGTCTGGCCGGGGAGCTGTTTTTT.

The rearrangement links TRBV30 to TRBJ1-1; the D is unclear. With 3 bases removed from V and 2 bases from J, the gap between germline ends came to 10 bases. The CDR3 loop spans 13 amino acids. CDR1 GTSNPN and CDR2 SVGIG come from the germline V gene (reference sequence). CDR3: CAWSPMTNTEAFF. The CDR3 DNA follows: TGTGCCTGGAGCCCTATGACAAACACTGAAGCTTTCTTT.

The V gene is TRBV27, the J gene TRBJ2-7, with a possible D match to TRBD1 (6 bases). This CDR3 contains 13 residues. Deletions cut 2 bases from V and 2 bases from J, with 7 bases between. Germline CDR1 MNHEY, CDR2 SMNVEV (reference sequence). CDR3 region: CASSLDRTYEQYF. The CDR3 DNA follows: TGTGCCAGCAGTTTAGACAGGACCTACGAGCAGTACTTC.

The chain is built from TRBV2 and TRBJ1-5; the D is unclear. V lost 3 bases, J lost 3 bases, and 15 bases lay in between. The germline V gene encodes CDR1 SNHLY and CDR2 FYNNEI. The CDR3 is made up of 16 amino acids. CDR3 sequence: CASSERHFSDNQPQHF. CDR3 nucleotides: TGTGCCAGCAGTGAGCGACACTTCTCAGACAATCAGCCCCAGCATTTT.

This clone was picked up a small number of times. J is TRBJ1-2 and V is TRBV4-1; D ambiguous. Germline CDR1 MGHRA, CDR2 YSYEKL. There are 16 residues in the CDR3. The V end was cut by 2 bases, the J end by 4 bases, with 17 bases between. This chain's CDR3 is CASSQPTSGERYGYTF. CDR3 sequence (DNA): TGCGCCAGCAGCCAACCAACTTCCGGGGAACGCTATGGCTACACCTTC.